The entry below gives a single T cell receptor beta chain sequence along with its context. Its cognate antigen is unknown. The data are from a study of OX40 agonist ivuxolimab in advanced cancers. Study summary: Every 2 weeks, patients got intravenous ivuxolimab at one of six dose levels (0.01-10 mg/kg). The study, taken as a whole, reports: At 0.1 to 3.0 mg/kg, CD4+ and CD8+ blood T cells expanded clonally by week 6. CD8+ T cells (on average) carried more expanded clones than CD4+ T cells.

The V gene's germline CDR1 is MNHEY and CDR2 SVGAGI. The ends were cut back, 0 bases at V and 8 bases at J, with 8 bases in the middle. The CDR3 loop spans 14 amino acids. Here immunoSEQ multiplex PCR was the method, and the copy in TCRdb shows in-frame clones only, minus some. The repertoire has 55,000 to 70,000 clones, roughly 83% of them found once; the top ten carry over 1.1%. The genes are TRBV6-5 and TRBJ2-6; a weak D match, TRBD1 (6 bases). This specimen consisted of CD4+ or CD8+ T cells sorted from blood, obtained in a trial of the OX40 agonist ivuxolimab. The sequence was collected from an adult with an advanced solid tumor such as melanoma, head and neck, liver or kidney cancer. The CDR3 coding sequence is TGTGCCAGCAGTTACTCGGGGGCTCCCAACGTCCTGACTTTC. This encodes CASSYSGAPNVLTF.